This T cell receptor (beta chain) was sequenced for a study of T cell repertoires in cytomegalovirus infection. A single record per CDR3 protein comes from TCRdb applying MiXCR to the reads. Of under 150,000 distinct CDR3 sequences detected, 20% to 30% appear once; the ten largest clones hold 34%. Looked up from germline, CDR1 is SGHAT and CDR2 is FQNNGV. The CDR3 covers 13 residues. V lost 8 bases and J lost 5; bases outside the gene matches: 7. A few counts support this clonotype. Its target is unknown. This sequence originates from a human donor in good health (CMV status not recorded). Some clones in this sample may be carry-over from other donors' samples. Sequenced sample: PBMCs, sequenced either directly or after in vitro stimulation (not recorded which). V is TRBV11-2 and J is TRBJ2-3, with 7 bases aligning to TRBD2. CDR3 DNA sequence: TGTGCCAGCCTGGCTAGCGGAAAAGATACGCAGTATTTT. Protein: CASLASGKDTQYF.